This note documents a single T cell receptor beta chain sequence. The source of the sample is a study of blood T cell repertoires in COVID-19. For the study at large: Researchers got acute and convalescent COVID-19 samples from the United States, Italy and Spain. PBMCs, B-cell-depleted T cells, or T cells were the source of the cDNA or gDNA that made up the material.

V was clipped by 7 bases and J by 0 bases, with 18 bases between them. CDR3 length: 16 amino acids. Germline lookup yields CDR1 MNHEY and CDR2 SMNVEV (reference sequence). Methods used by the authors: Counts of nucleated cells, estimated from reference gene primer amplification, were obtained. Repertoires were generated with immunoSEQ multiplex PCR, while TCRdb's copy carries only in-frame clones and drops some. The V and J calls and clone size are taken from that table; D and trimming were inferred from the DNA. This sample has nearly 100,000 clones; about 86% occur once, and the top ten carry 1.7%.

The sequence came from a man at least 80 years old with acute or convalescent COVID-19. Sequencing input: peripheral blood. The chain is built from TRBV27 and TRBJ1-1, with TRBD1 as a possible D gene (5 bases). CDR3 sequence: CASKFTQGTLNTEAFF. The DNA of the CDR3 is TGTGCCAGCAAATTCACCCAGGGCACATTGAACACTGAAGCTTTCTTT.